The TCR beta chain described here comes from a study of vaccination and CD4 T cells after COVID-19. On this clonotype: Antigen specificity is unknown.

The ends were cut back, 6 bases at V and 6 bases at J, with 24 bases in the middle. CDR1 and CDR2 (germline): DFQATT, SNEGSKA (reference sequence). The CDR3 has 15 amino acids. The Oncomine TCR Beta short-read assay was applied to DNA of cultured CD4+ T cells. TCRdb processed the PCR reads anew with MiXCR; each CDR3 protein has one entry. Of over 9,500 distinct CDR3 sequences detected, roughly 70% appear once; the ten largest clones hold approximately 10%. As for treatment: roughly 10-day PBMC culture with coronavirus spike peptide pools or control peptides (ViraFEST assay). Antigen-specific T cells were expanded with peptide pools by ViraFEST, and TCRs were then sequenced.

The specimen sequenced was CD4+ T cells from blood, cultured in vitro. This TCR was sampled from a human donor who had recovered from COVID-19. The chain recombines TRBV20-1 with TRBJ2-7, with D uncertain. Here the CDR3 DNA reads TGCAGTGCCAAAGGTAGGAACAGAGGAACCGGCGAGCAGTACTTC. It encodes CSAKGRNRGTGEQYF.